Listed here are 21 T cell receptor beta chains from one sample, sequenced in a study of T cells in Graves' hyperthyroidism and ophthalmopathy. What was amplified from RNA transcripts were TCR beta CDR3 regions. The HTBI primer set drove a first-round RT-PCR of the TCR CDR3. TCRdb analysed the multiplex PCR reads with MiXCR anew, one entry per CDR3 protein. The data show fewer than 850,000 distinct CDR3 sequences, around a sixth seen once. The sequenced material came from blood. The receptors shown here come from a middle-aged man with Graves' hyperthyroidism.

V usage is TRBV30 and J usage is TRBJ1-5; D gene unclear. V lost 2 bases and J 7 bases, leaving 12 bases between the germline ends. Germline lookup yields CDR1 GTSNPN and CDR2 SVGIG (reference sequence). The CDR3 is made up of 13 amino acids. Written as DNA, the CDR3 is TGTGCCTGGAGTTCTCAGTCGTGGCAGCCCCAGCATTTT. Translating gives CAWSSQSWQPQHF.

The chain employs TRBV4-1 and TRBJ1-2, with D unresolved. This CDR3 comprises 13 residues. Germline V CDR1 and CDR2: MGHRA, YSYEKL. V was clipped by 0 bases and J by 10 bases, with 12 bases between them. In DNA, the CDR3 is TGCGCCAGCAGCCAAGATAGAGGTCGGCCCTACACCTTC. Its protein is CASSQDRGRPYTF.

This clonotype was observed at least ten times. The chain recombines TRBV12-3 or TRBV12-4 with TRBJ1-2, with 7 nucleotides matching TRBD1. CDR3 size: 13 residues. J lost 6 bases, V lost 6 bases, and 7 bases had no gene match. CDR3 in amino acids: CASSPGQGDGYTF. CDR3 coding DNA: TGTGCCAGCAGCCCCGGGCAGGGGGATGGCTACACCTTC.

This chain joins TRBV28 and TRBJ2-7; 7 nucleotides line up with TRBD2. Germline V lookup: CDR1 MDHEN, CDR2 SYDVKM. This CDR3 spans 14 amino acids. V shed 3 bases and J 5 bases; nucleotides not matched to a gene: 7. The CDR3 region is CASSLPTSLDEQYF. The CDR3 DNA reads TGTGCCAGCAGTTTGCCGACTAGCCTGGACGAGCAGTACTTC.

This rearrangement joins TRBV7-9 to TRBJ2-2, with D possibly being TRBD1 (6 bases). This CDR3 region has 12 residues. Germline CDR1 and CDR2: SEHNR and FQNEAQ (reference sequence). Trimming shortened V by 5 bases and J by 13 bases, and 14 bases separated the two germline ends. CDR3 nucleotide sequence: TGTGCCAGCAGCCCCGCTCAGGGGAGGCTGTTTTTT. Translated: CASSPAQGRLFF.

This clonotype was counted between two and nine times. The V call is TRBV10-1, the J call TRBJ2-7, with D uncertain. Between the trimmed V and J ends, which lost 3 bases and 7 bases, there was a span of 10 bases. The CDR3 consists of 12 residues. Germline V gene lookup returns CDR1 WNHNN and CDR2 SYGVQD (reference sequence). DNA for the CDR3: TGCGCCAGCAGTGACAGCCGGTGGGAGCAGTACTTC. It yields the protein CASSDSRWEQYF.

This sequence joins TRBV5-1 and TRBJ2-7, with 12 bases matching TRBD2. The germline CDR1 and CDR2 sequences are SGHRS and YFSETQ. V gave up 4 bases and J gave up 2 bases; unmatched junction bases: 4. The CDR3 spans 15 residues. CDR3 nucleotides: TGCGCCAGCAGCGATGGACTAGCGGGGACCTACGAGCAGTACTTC. This translates into CASSDGLAGTYEQYF.

This clonotype was detected a few times. V usage is TRBV20-1 and J usage is TRBJ2-2, with D tentatively TRBD2 (5 bases). The V end was cut by 6 bases, the J end by 0 bases, with 8 bases between. This CDR3 spans 13 amino acids. The germline V gene has CDR1 DFQATT and CDR2 SNEGSKA (reference sequence). The CDR3 loop reads CSARGTNTGELFF. The CDR3 coding sequence is TGCAGTGCCCGAGGGACGAACACCGGGGAGCTGTTTTTT.

This clonotype was seen a few times. This sequence joins TRBV6-2 or TRBV6-3 and TRBJ2-2, with D perhaps TRBD2 (5 bases). V lost 9 bases, J lost 3 bases, and 14 bases lay in between. Germline values: CDR1 MNHEY, CDR2 SVGEGT. This CDR3 comprises 14 residues. The CDR3 region has the DNA TGTGCCAGTTGTCGGCGGACTGACACCGGGGAGCTGTTTTTT. Its translation: CASCRRTDTGELFF.

This clonotype was counted between two and nine times. The chain carries TRBV6-1 and TRBJ2-7; a possible D gene is TRBD2 (6 bases). CDR3 length: 12 amino acids. Germline values: CDR1 MNHNS, CDR2 SASEGT. V lost 10 bases, J lost 6 bases, and 16 bases lay in between. CDR3 sequence reads: CATAGRGREQYF. CDR3 coding DNA: TGTGCCACCGCCGGGCGGGGCCGCGAGCAGTACTTC.

This chain links TRBV14 with TRBJ2-7, with 8 positions matching TRBD2. Unmatched junction bases numbered 18, after V lost 4 bases and J lost 7 bases. This CDR3 is 17 amino acids long. Per germline, CDR1 SGHDN and CDR2 FVKESK. For the CDR3, the DNA is TGTGCCAGCAGCCCAAAGCCACCGCGGGAGGACCTTGAAGAGCAGTACTTC. This translates into CASSPKPPREDLEEQYF.

A word on this clonotype: A much larger clone lies one base from this, so it may be a read error. Since no conserved phenylalanine or tryptophan closes the CDR3, a read error is the likely cause. The J gene is TRBJ2-7, the V gene TRBV5-1; possible D gene TRBD2, 5 bases. Trimming pared 0 bases from V and 2 bases from J, leaving 12 bases between. The CDR3 sequence is 15 residues long. Germline CDR1 is SGHRS and CDR2 is YFSETQ. The CDR3 nucleotides are TGCGCCAGCAGCTTGGAAACGGGAATGACCTACGAGCAGTACTAC. Translating it yields CASSLETGMTYEQYY.

This clonotype was seen a few times. The genes are TRBV27 and TRBJ2-7; TRBD2 agrees at 10 bases. After removal of 4 bases from V and 2 bases from J, the junction contained 2 bases not matched to a gene. Germline V gene sequence: CDR1 MNHEY, CDR2 SMNVEV (reference sequence). This CDR3 has 14 amino acids. The CDR3 DNA reads as TGTGCCAGCAGTTCCCTAGCGGGAGCCTACGAGCAGTACTTC. Its protein is CASSSLAGAYEQYF.

The sample holds many counts of this clonotype. This sequence joins TRBV28 and TRBJ1-1, with D unclear. V was cut by 5 bases and J by 0 bases, with 13 bases left in between. The CDR3 totals 15 residues. CDR1 is MDHEN and CDR2 is SYDVKM in the germline V gene. The CDR3 DNA follows: TGTGCCAGCAGTCTCGACGGGCTAATGAACACTGAAGCTTTCTTT. Translated: CASSLDGLMNTEAFF.

The genes are TRBV10-3 and TRBJ2-7; a possible D gene is TRBD1 (5 bases). The CDR3 length is 14 residues. Trimming cost V 7 bases and J 0 bases, with 13 bases left between them. The V gene's germline CDR1 is ENHRY and CDR2 SYGVKD. The CDR3 loop is CAIIRAGNSYEQYF. The CDR3 DNA reads TGTGCCATCATACGGGCAGGGAACTCCTACGAGCAGTACTTC.

A note on this clonotype: A much bigger clone sits one base away, suggesting this may be a read error. The V and J genes are TRBV10-3 and TRBJ2-3; 7 nucleotides align to TRBD2. V shed 4 bases, J shed 0 bases, and the junction held 1 base outside the gene matches. The germline V gene has CDR1 ENHRY and CDR2 SYGVKD. CDR3 length: 14 residues. The CDR3 is CAISGSGSTDTQYF. CDR3 coding DNA: TGTGCCATCAGTGGTAGCGGGAGCACAGATACGCAGTATTTT.

This clonotype turned up a few times. The rearrangement links TRBV6-1 to TRBJ2-7, with D possibly being TRBD1 or TRBD2 (5 bases each). This CDR3 contains 15 residues. V shed 6 bases and J shed 0 bases, with 15 bases lying between them. Looked up from germline, CDR1 is MNHNS and CDR2 is SASEGT. In DNA form, the CDR3 reads TGTGCCAGCAGACTAGAGCAGGGATTCTCCTACGAGCAGTACTTC. It translates to CASRLEQGFSYEQYF.

There are a few counts of this clonotype. This chain connects TRBV28 to TRBJ2-6; 7 bases are shared with TRBD2. CDR3 length: 15 amino acids. Germline lookup yields CDR1 MDHEN and CDR2 SYDVKM. J was trimmed by 1 base and V by 7 bases; bases with no gene match: 4. CDR3 loop: CASNWRGSGANVLTF. The CDR3 DNA sequence: TGTGCCAGCAACTGGCGGGGGTCTGGGGCCAACGTCCTGACTTTC.

This clonotype occurred many times. The chain employs TRBV27 and TRBJ1-6; D is unresolved. The CDR3 covers 12 residues. V was pared by 1 base and J by 12 bases, with 7 bases between. Germline assignment: CDR1 MNHEY and CDR2 SMNVEV (reference sequence). In DNA form, the CDR3 reads TGTGCCAGCAGTTTATTAGGGCAACCCCTCCACTTT. Translating gives CASSLLGQPLHF.

This clonotype was picked up a small number of times. The chain joins TRBV10-2 to TRBJ1-2; no definite D call. The germline V gene encodes CDR1 WSHSY and CDR2 SAAADI. Trimming removed 7 bases at V and 4 bases at J, with 10 bases between. CDR3 length equals 12 residues. The CDR3 protein is CASMPKGYGYTF. CDR3 sequence (DNA): TGCGCCAGCATGCCCAAAGGCTATGGCTACACCTTC.

A single count supports this clonotype. This chain joins TRBV2 and TRBJ2-7; TRBD1 agrees at 8 bases. With 2 bases clipped from V and 3 bases from J, the junction kept 6 bases outside the gene matches. CDR1 and CDR2 (germline): SNHLY, FYNNEI. CDR3 length: 15 amino acids. CDR3: CASSESAGGSYEQYF. The DNA for the CDR3 is TGTGCCAGCAGTGAATCGGCAGGGGGCAGCTACGAGCAGTACTTC.